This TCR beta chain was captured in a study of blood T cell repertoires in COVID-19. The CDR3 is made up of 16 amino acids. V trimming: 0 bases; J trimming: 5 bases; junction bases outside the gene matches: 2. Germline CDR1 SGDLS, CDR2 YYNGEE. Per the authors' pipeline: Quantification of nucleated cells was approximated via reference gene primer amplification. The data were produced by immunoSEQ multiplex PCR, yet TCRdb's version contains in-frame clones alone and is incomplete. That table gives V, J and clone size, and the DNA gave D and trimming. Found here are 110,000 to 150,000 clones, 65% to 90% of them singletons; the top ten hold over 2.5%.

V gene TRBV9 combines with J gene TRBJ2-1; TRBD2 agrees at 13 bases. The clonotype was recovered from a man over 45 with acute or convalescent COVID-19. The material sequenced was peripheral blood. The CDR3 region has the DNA TGTGCCAGCAGCGTAGGTGGGACTAGCGGGAACAATGAGCAGTTCTTC. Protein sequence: CASSVGGTSGNNEQFF. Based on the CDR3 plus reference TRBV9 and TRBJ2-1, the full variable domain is DSGVTQTPKHLITATGQRVTLRCSPRSGDLSVYWYQQSLDQGLQFLIQYYNGEERAKGNILERFSAQQFPDLHSELNLSSLELGDSALYFCASSVGGTSGNNEQFFGPGTRLTVL.